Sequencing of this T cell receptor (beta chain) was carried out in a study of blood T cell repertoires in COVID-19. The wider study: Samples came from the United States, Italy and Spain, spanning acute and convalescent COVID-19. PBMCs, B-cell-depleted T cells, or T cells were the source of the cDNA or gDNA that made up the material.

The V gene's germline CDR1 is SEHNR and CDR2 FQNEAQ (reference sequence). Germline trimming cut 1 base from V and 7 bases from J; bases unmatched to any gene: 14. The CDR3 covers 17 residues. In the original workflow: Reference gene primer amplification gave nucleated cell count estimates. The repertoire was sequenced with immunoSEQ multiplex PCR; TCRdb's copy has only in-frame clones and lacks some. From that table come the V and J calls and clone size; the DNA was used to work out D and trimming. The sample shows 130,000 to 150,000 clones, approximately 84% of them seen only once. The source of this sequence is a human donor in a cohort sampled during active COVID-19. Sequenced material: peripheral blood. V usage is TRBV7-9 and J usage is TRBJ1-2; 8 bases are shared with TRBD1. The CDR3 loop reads CASSLEGDRLLAGGYTF. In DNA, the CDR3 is TGTGCCAGCAGCTTAGAAGGGGACAGGCTTTTAGCGGGTGGCTACACCTTC.